This T cell receptor beta chain came from a study of early T cells in non-severe SARS-CoV-2 infection. Study-wide findings and caveats: Private and CD4 specificities were missed by VDJdb matching, skewed to anti-spike CD8.

The germline V gene has CDR1 SGHTA and CDR2 FQGTGA. CDR3 length: 16 amino acids. V shed 5 bases, J shed 10 bases, and the junction held 12 bases outside the gene matches. To note about this clonotype: Antigen specificity is unknown.

One entry per CDR3 protein results from TCRdb running MiXCR on the 5' RACE reads. The sample yields some 83,000 distinct CDR3 sequences, 10% seen once. Sample: whole blood, taken at baseline. This clonotype was sampled from an adult who was a healthcare worker with PCR-confirmed SARS-CoV-2 infection or an uninfected control (not recorded which). This chain links TRBV7-3 with TRBJ2-3, with 13 bases fitting TRBD2. The CDR3 loop is CASSEGLAGIQGAQYF. The CDR3 nucleotides read TGTGCCAGCAGCGAGGGACTAGCGGGAATTCAAGGGGCGCAGTATTTT. Variable domain in full (rest from reference TRBV7-3 and TRBJ2-3): GAGVSQTPSNKVTEKGKYVELRCDPISGHTALYWYRQSLGQGPEFLIYFQGTGAADDSGLPNDRFFAVRPEGSVSTLKIQRTERGDSAVYLCASSEGLAGIQGAQYFGPGTRLTVL.